A single sample gave rise to the 10 T cell receptor beta chains below, sequenced in a study of post-analysis software for immune sequencing data. Unique molecular identifiers featured in each of the TCR beta cDNA libraries. TCRdb itself ran the PCR reads through MiXCR, one entry per CDR3 protein. This sample has approximately 360,000 distinct CDR3 sequences, with roughly 36% found just once. The study, taken as a whole, reports: In patients, TRBV5-6, TRBV5-1 and TRBV20-1 belonged to roughly five TRBV segments found more frequently than in controls.

Their specific antigens are unknown. The sequenced sample was blood. The origin of the receptors is a girl aged 5 to 17 with multiple sclerosis.

The gene calls are TRBV2 and TRBJ2-1; 14 bases are a match to TRBD2. J lost 10 bases, V lost 4 bases, and 6 bases had no gene match. The CDR3 runs to 15 residues. Germline V CDR1 and CDR2: SNHLY, FYNNEI. The CDR3 region has the DNA TGTGCCAGCAGTGGGGGACTAGCGGGGGCAAACGAGCAGTTCTTC. Amino acid sequence: CASSGGLAGANEQFF.

This clonotype was observed a single time. The rearrangement joins TRBV10-3 to TRBJ1-1; perhaps TRBD1 as D (5 bases). CDR1 is ENHRY and CDR2 is SYGVKD in the germline V gene. The CDR3 extends over 13 amino acids. Deletions cut 4 bases from V and 0 bases from J, with 6 bases between. The CDR3 spells CAISAGLNTEAFF. CDR3 DNA sequence: TGTGCCATCAGTGCAGGGTTGAACACTGAAGCTTTCTTT.

The rearrangement joins TRBV18 to TRBJ2-3; 11 bases are shared with TRBD1. Germline V CDR1 and CDR2: KGHSH, LQKENI. J was trimmed by 3 bases and V by 8 bases; bases with no gene match: 4. The CDR3 runs 14 residues. CDR3 sequence (DNA): TGTGCCAGCGCGGGACAGGGGGGGACAGATACGCAGTATTTT. The encoded protein is CASAGQGGTDTQYF.

This clonotype was detected a few times. The chain joins TRBV10-3 to TRBJ2-1, with TRBD2 matching over 10 bases. After removal of 6 bases from V and 5 bases from J, the junction contained 7 bases not matched to a gene. CDR1 ENHRY and CDR2 SYGVKD come from the germline V gene. This CDR3 is built from 15 residues. CDR3 coding DNA: TGTGCCATCAGCCTCAGCGGGGGGGCTCACAATGAGCAGTTCTTC. It is translated as CAISLSGGAHNEQFF.

V and J are TRBV5-1 and TRBJ2-4, with unresolved D. The assigned J gene may be wrong: the sequence end matches TRBJ2-7 better. The germline V gene has CDR1 SGHRS and CDR2 YFSETQ. This CDR3 has 16 residues. The CDR3 protein is CASSLYRERPTDEQYF. CDR3 sequence (DNA): TGCGCCAGCAGCCTCTACCGCGAGAGGCCAACTGACGAGCAGTACTTC.

The gene calls are TRBV20-1 and TRBJ2-3; weak D call: TRBD2 (5 bases). Germline-derived CDR1 and CDR2 are DFQATT and SNEGSKA (reference sequence). The CDR3 consists of 13 residues. The germline V and J ends were trimmed by 7 bases and 0 bases, with 11 bases remaining between them. The CDR3 coding sequence is TGCAGTGTAGAGGGCAGAAGCACAGATACGCAGTATTTT. Encoded protein: CSVEGRSTDTQYF.

The V call is TRBV27, the J call TRBJ2-7, with D perhaps matching TRBD1 (6 bases). V lost 6 bases and J lost 7, with 16 bases in between. CDR3 length: 13 residues. Germline CDR1 MNHEY, CDR2 SMNVEV (reference sequence). The CDR3 DNA reads as TGTGCCAGCAGACCCTGGACAGACAATGAGCAGTACTTC. It is translated as CASRPWTDNEQYF.

This clonotype was seen more than once but under ten times. The J gene is TRBJ1-4, the V gene TRBV5-1; the D is unclear. The CDR3 length is 14 residues. Germline loops: CDR1 SGHRS, CDR2 YFSETQ. The V end lost 2 bases, the J end lost 7 bases, and 12 bases lay between the germline ends. The CDR3 loop reads CASSFDGYGEKLFF. CDR3 DNA: TGCGCCAGCAGCTTCGATGGATACGGTGAAAAACTGTTTTTT.

Turning to this clonotype: A read error may explain this, as a much larger clone is one base away. The rearrangement uses TRBV11-2 and TRBJ2-2, with 7 bases that match TRBD2. The CDR3 runs 16 residues. CDR1 and CDR2 from the germline V gene are SGHAT and FQNNGV. The CDR3 region is CASSPLTSPNTGKLFF. Written as DNA, the CDR3 is TGTGCCAGCAGCCCATTGACTAGCCCGAACACCGGGAAGCTGTTTTTT.

The rearrangement links TRBV4-2 to TRBJ2-5, with 7 bases aligning to TRBD2. The CDR3 length is 15 residues. CDR1 is LGHNA, CDR2 YNFKEQ, per germline. V trimming: 0 bases; J trimming: 1 base; junction bases outside the gene matches: 2. CDR3 DNA: TGTGCCAGCAGCCAAGATCTAGCGGTCCAAGAGACCCAGTACTTC. As protein: CASSQDLAVQETQYF.